This passage covers 18 T cell receptor beta chains from one sample sequenced in a study of T cell responses to AZD1222 COVID-19 vaccine. Using immunoSEQ multiplex PCR, the repertoire was profiled, and TCRdb retains in-frame clones only, with some absent. The data hold some 150,000 clones, with about nine tenths observed a single time. Material: peripheral blood, obtained on day 0 of AZD1222 vaccination. These receptors all come from an adult in good health.

The J gene is TRBJ1-1, the V gene TRBV28; no clear D gene. CDR3 length: 14 residues. The germline V and J ends were trimmed by 2 bases and 0 bases, with 7 bases remaining between them. Germline V gives CDR1 MDHEN, CDR2 SYDVKM. The CDR3 is CASSLRGVNTEAFF. CDR3 in DNA: TGTGCCAGCAGTTTACGAGGCGTGAACACTGAAGCTTTCTTT.

J is TRBJ2-5 and V is TRBV27; 10 bases are shared with TRBD1. V lost 2 bases to trimming and J lost 3 bases; unmatched junction nucleotides: 6. Germline CDR1 reads MNHEY; CDR2 reads SMNVEV (reference sequence). The CDR3 contains 16 residues. The CDR3 sequence: CASSLSVGTGEETQYF. The CDR3 DNA sequence: TGTGCCAGCAGTTTAAGTGTCGGGACAGGGGAAGAGACCCAGTACTTC.

The CDR3 region is CASSAPGQGGGGYTF. The CDR3 DNA is TGTGCCAGCAGTGCTCCGGGACAGGGTGGAGGTGGCTACACCTTC. This chain connects TRBV28 to TRBJ1-2; 9 bases match TRBD1. In germline, CDR1 is MDHEN, CDR2 SYDVKM. Unmatched junction bases numbered 11, after V lost 5 bases and J lost 7 bases. The length of the CDR3 is 15 residues.

The chain links TRBV19 to TRBJ2-1, with TRBD2 identical over 8 bases. The CDR3 runs to 16 residues. V lost 4 bases to trimming and J lost 8 bases; unmatched junction nucleotides: 13. Per the germline V gene, CDR1 is LNHDA and CDR2 is SQIVND (reference sequence). DNA of the CDR3: TGTGCCAGTAGTACACCGGGACTAGGTTCTTTCCATGAGCAGTTCTTC. Protein: CASSTPGLGSFHEQFF.

This chain links TRBV7-2 with TRBJ2-3; TRBD1 is a possible D gene (6 bases). With 0 bases removed from V and 1 base from J, the gap between germline ends came to 11 bases. Germline CDR1 reads SGHTA; CDR2 reads FQGNSA. This CDR3 has 16 amino acids. CDR3 protein: CASSLAPTGGTDTQYF. CDR3 DNA: TGTGCCAGCAGCTTAGCGCCGACAGGAGGCACAGATACGCAGTATTTT. The whole variable domain, remainder taken from reference TRBV7-2 and TRBJ2-3, is GAGVSQSPSNKVTEKGKDVELRCDPISGHTALYWYRQSLGQGLEFLIYFQGNSAPDKSGLPSDRFSAERTGGSVSTLTIQRTQQEDSAVYLCASSLAPTGGTDTQYFGPGTRLTVL.

V usage is TRBV7-6 and J usage is TRBJ2-5; TRBD1 matches at 7 bases. Germline V CDR1 and CDR2: SGHVS, FNYEAQ. With V trimmed by 3 bases and J by 2 bases, 9 bases remained unmatched. The CDR3 consists of 16 residues. CDR3 residues: CASSFLAWTGQETQYF. The CDR3 DNA sequence: TGTGCCAGCAGCTTTCTAGCCTGGACAGGTCAAGAGACCCAGTACTTC.

The rearrangement joins TRBV28 to TRBJ1-6, with a possible D match to TRBD1 (5 bases). Germline CDR1 and CDR2: MDHEN and SYDVKM. The CDR3 runs to 13 residues. V was cut by 6 bases and J by 10 bases, with 13 bases left in between. The CDR3 bases are TGTGCCAGCAGCTCAGGGTCTCAATCACCCCTCCACTTT. Translation: CASSSGSQSPLHF.

CDR3 in amino acids: CSVESGRYEQYF. CDR3 bases: TGCAGCGTTGAATCGGGGCGCTACGAGCAGTACTTC. This chain connects TRBV29-1 to TRBJ2-7, with D tentatively TRBD1 or TRBD2 (5 bases each). This CDR3 comprises 12 residues. Germline-derived CDR1 and CDR2 are SQVTM and ANQGSEA. Trimming took off 2 bases at V and 3 bases at J, with 8 bases between the two ends.

The chain combines TRBV5-1 with TRBJ1-4, with 10 bases that match TRBD1. This CDR3 is 20 amino acids long. The germline gives CDR1 SGHRS, CDR2 YFSETQ. V lost 1 base to trimming and J lost 0 bases; unmatched junction nucleotides: 12. As DNA, the CDR3 is TGCGCCAGCAGCTTGAGATTTAAGGGACAGGGGACCACAACTAATGAAAAACTGTTTTTT. Protein sequence: CASSLRFKGQGTTTNEKLFF. The variable domain in full, completed from reference TRBV5-1 and TRBJ1-4, reads KAGVTQTPRYLIKTRGQQVTLSCSPISGHRSVSWYQQTPGQGLQFLFEYFSETQRNKGNFPGRFSGRQFSNSRSEMNVSTLELGDSALYLCASSLRFKGQGTTTNEKLFFGSGTQLSVL.

The rearrangement links TRBV24-1 to TRBJ2-6; no reliable D call. CDR1 and CDR2 (germline): KGHDR, SFDVKD. V dropped 3 bases and J dropped 0 bases, with 8 bases sitting between them. The CDR3 totals 16 residues. Here the CDR3 reads CATSDTPGSGANVLTF. The CDR3 DNA reads TGTGCCACCAGTGATACGCCGGGCTCTGGGGCCAACGTCCTGACTTTC.

The chain recombines TRBV28 with TRBJ2-5; 8 nucleotides align to TRBD2. V trimming: 7 bases; J trimming: 2 bases; junction bases outside the gene matches: 9. CDR1 and CDR2 (germline): MDHEN, SYDVKM. This CDR3 comprises 15 residues. The CDR3 region is CASTRLREVQETQYF. The DNA for the CDR3 is TGTGCCAGCACCCGGTTGCGGGAGGTACAAGAGACCCAGTACTTC.

The chain couples TRBV28 to TRBJ2-7, with TRBD1 matching 7 bases. CDR3 length: 13 amino acids. Germline trimming cut 8 bases from V and 5 bases from J; bases unmatched to any gene: 9. Germline V CDR1 and CDR2: MDHEN, SYDVKM. The CDR3 DNA follows: TGTGCCAGCTGCCCCTACGACAGGGACGAGCAGTACTTC. It yields the protein CASCPYDRDEQYF.

The chain combines TRBV20-1 with TRBJ1-5; tentatively, D is TRBD1 (6 bases). The germline V gene has CDR1 DFQATT and CDR2 SNEGSKA (reference sequence). CDR3 length: 15 amino acids. The V end lost 3 bases, the J end lost 4 bases, and 16 bases lay between the germline ends. Here the CDR3 DNA reads TGCAGTGCTAGTATACAGGGTGAGCCGAATCAGCCCCAGCATTTT. It encodes CSASIQGEPNQPQHF.

This sequence joins TRBV18 and TRBJ1-1; 9 bases match TRBD1. Per germline, CDR1 KGHSH and CDR2 LQKENI. The CDR3 consists of 13 residues. The trim removed 5 bases at V and 6 bases at J, leaving 4 bases unmatched. The CDR3 region is CASSLTGGAEAFF. The CDR3 nucleotides are TGTGCCAGCTCATTAACAGGGGGCGCTGAAGCTTTCTTT. The full variable domain, with the rest looked up from reference TRBV18 and TRBJ1-1, is NAGVMQNPRHLVRRRGQEARLRCSPMKGHSHVYWYRQLPEEGLKFMVYLQKENIIDESGMPKERFSAEFPKEGPSILRIQQVVRGDSAAYFCASSLTGGAEAFFGQGTRLTVV.

V is TRBV28 and J is TRBJ2-7, with 11 bases that match TRBD2. Germline lookup yields CDR1 MDHEN and CDR2 SYDVKM. After removal of 6 bases from V and 0 bases from J, the junction contained 13 bases not matched to a gene. CDR3 length equals 18 residues. The CDR3 region is CASSPTSGIFFYSYEQYF. The CDR3 DNA reads as TGTGCCAGCAGCCCGACTAGCGGGATATTCTTTTACTCCTACGAGCAGTACTTC.

The chain combines TRBV4-1 with TRBJ2-2; TRBD2 matches at 8 bases. V gave up 3 bases and J gave up 6 bases; unmatched junction bases: 15. There are 18 residues in the CDR3. Germline V gives CDR1 MGHRA, CDR2 YSYEKL. The CDR3 protein is CASSHNRWREEAPGELFF. In DNA, the CDR3 is TGCGCCAGCAGCCATAATCGCTGGCGGGAGGAAGCCCCCGGGGAGCTGTTTTTT.

As DNA, the CDR3 is TGTGCCAGCAGGGTGTCGTCGGCTAGCGGGGGGGCGGTGTTCTTC. Translation: CASRVSSASGGAVFF. The J gene is TRBJ2-1, the V gene TRBV27, with TRBD2 identical over 12 bases. After removal of 6 bases from V and 15 bases from J, the junction contained 15 bases not matched to a gene. The V gene's germline CDR1 is MNHEY and CDR2 SMNVEV (reference sequence). This CDR3 has 15 residues.

In its sample, this clone was seen a few times. This chain links TRBV7-9 with TRBJ2-7; 10 bases line up with TRBD2. V lost 5 bases and J lost 4; bases outside the gene matches: 5. The CDR3 spans 14 residues. CDR1 is SEHNR and CDR2 is FQNEAQ in the germline V gene (reference sequence). The CDR3 DNA sequence: TGTGCCAGCAGCGGACTAGCGGATTCTTACGAGCAGTACTTC. Amino acid sequence: CASSGLADSYEQYF.